A single sample is the source of the 24 T cell receptor beta chains below, sequenced in a study of control samples from healthy donors and cancer patients. Using immunoSEQ multiplex PCR, the repertoire was profiled, and TCRdb retains in-frame clones only, with some absent. The sample has about 180,000 clones; around 89% are singletons. The source material was blood. The receptors originated from a woman aged 45-65 years in good health.

The chain employs TRBV5-1 and TRBJ1-2; the D gene is possibly TRBD1 (5 bases). Trimming took off 0 bases at V and 2 bases at J, with 11 bases between the two ends. Germline V CDR1 and CDR2: SGHRS, YFSETQ. This CDR3 comprises 15 residues. The CDR3 loop is CASSLGAGTNYGYTF. The DNA for the CDR3 is TGCGCCAGCAGCTTGGGGGCAGGGACCAACTATGGCTACACCTTC.

The V gene is TRBV20-1, the J gene TRBJ1-4; D gene unclear. Looked up from germline, CDR1 is DFQATT and CDR2 is SNEGSKA (reference sequence). V gave up 6 bases and J gave up 5 bases, with 4 bases separating them. This CDR3 region has 10 residues. The DNA of the CDR3 is TGCAGTGCCAAAAATGAAAAACTGTTTTTT. It yields the protein CSAKNEKLFF.

This chain links TRBV7-9 with TRBJ2-7, with D unresolved. CDR3 size: 13 residues. V was shortened by 6 bases and J by 2 bases, with 11 bases between the two germline ends. CDR1 SEHNR and CDR2 FQNEAQ come from the germline V gene (reference sequence). The CDR3 region has the DNA TGTGCCAGCAGTACAAACGGTGCCTACGAGCAGTACTTC. The encoded protein is CASSTNGAYEQYF.

The CDR3 here is CASSLSRGSTEAFF. CDR3 DNA sequence: TGTGCCAGCAGCTTATCGAGGGGGTCCACTGAAGCTTTCTTT. The chain combines TRBV11-2 with TRBJ1-1; D may be TRBD1 (6 bases). The germline V gene encodes CDR1 SGHAT and CDR2 FQNNGV. The CDR3 is made up of 14 amino acids. With 2 bases removed from V and 4 bases from J, the gap between germline ends came to 11 bases.

The chain is built from TRBV5-1 and TRBJ2-1, with 8 bases that match TRBD1. The V segment lost 3 bases and the J segment 5 bases; nucleotides outside the gene matches: 4. The CDR3 consists of 14 residues. The germline CDR1 and CDR2 sequences are SGHRS and YFSETQ. CDR3 protein: CASSYRQGHNEQFF. The CDR3, as DNA: TGCGCCAGCAGCTATCGACAGGGGCACAATGAGCAGTTCTTC. The full variable domain, its missing parts supplied by reference TRBV5-1 and TRBJ2-1, is KAGVTQTPRYLIKTRGQQVTLSCSPISGHRSVSWYQQTPGQGLQFLFEYFSETQRNKGNFPGRFSGRQFSNSRSEMNVSTLELGDSALYLCASSYRQGHNEQFFGPGTRLTVL.

The chain joins TRBV29-1 to TRBJ1-1; D is unresolved. Germline V gene sequence: CDR1 SQVTM, CDR2 ANQGSEA. The CDR3 has 12 residues. Deletions cut 3 bases from V and 5 bases from J, with 10 bases between. The CDR3 reads CSVEGSATEAFF. Written as DNA, the CDR3 is TGCAGCGTTGAGGGTTCGGCAACTGAAGCTTTCTTT.

This sequence joins TRBV5-5 and TRBJ1-6, with D unresolved. The CDR3 sequence is 15 residues long. Germline lookup yields CDR1 SGHKS and CDR2 YYEKEE (reference sequence). V lost 1 base, J lost 9 bases, and 14 bases lay in between. CDR3 coding DNA: TGTGCCAGCAGCTTGTACGGGGAAGGTATTTCACCCCTCCACTTT. Translation gives CASSLYGEGISPLHF.

V is TRBV5-4 and J is TRBJ1-4; D not certain. Germline V gene sequence: CDR1 SGHNT, CDR2 YYREEE (reference sequence). The CDR3 sequence is 15 residues long. The V end lost 1 base, the J end lost 0 bases, and 7 bases lay between the germline ends. In DNA, the CDR3 is TGTGCCAGCAGCTTGCTCGGACCAACTAATGAAAAACTGTTTTTT. Its protein product is CASSLLGPTNEKLFF.

Only one count was recorded for this clone. The chain combines TRBV2 with TRBJ1-2; TRBD1 agrees at 8 bases. Germline CDR1 and CDR2: SNHLY and FYNNEI. The junction had 9 bases not matched to a gene; V was cut back by 1 base and J by 8 bases. The CDR3 has 15 residues. In DNA, the CDR3 is TGTGCCAGCAGTGAAGGGACAGGGACCTCGGGGGGCTACACCTTC. Translating it yields CASSEGTGTSGGYTF.

J is TRBJ2-2 and V is TRBV5-1; 12 positions agree with TRBD1. Germline V gives CDR1 SGHRS, CDR2 YFSETQ. The CDR3 extends over 19 amino acids. V trimming: 0 bases; J trimming: 2 bases; junction bases outside the gene matches: 8. The CDR3 region is CASSLAGQGALTNTGELFF. The CDR3 DNA sequence: TGCGCCAGCAGCTTGGCGGGACAGGGGGCTTTGACCAACACCGGGGAGCTGTTTTTT.

The chain uses TRBV28 and TRBJ2-7, with no clear D. The CDR3 is made up of 14 amino acids. Trimming removed 4 bases from V and 1 base from J, with 11 bases in between. Germline-derived CDR1 and CDR2 are MDHEN and SYDVKM. CDR3 loop: CASSSGRVSYEQYF. Here the CDR3 DNA reads TGTGCCAGCAGTTCCGGAAGGGTTTCCTACGAGCAGTACTTC.

The genes are TRBV7-2 and TRBJ2-7; D is unresolved. Trimming stripped 5 bases from V and 8 bases from J, with 13 bases between. CDR1 and CDR2 (germline): SGHTA, FQGNSA. This CDR3 region has 12 residues. Written as DNA, the CDR3 is TGTGCCAGCAGCCCCGCAAACGGGCAGCAGTACTTC. This translates into CASSPANGQQYF.

This chain connects TRBV5-6 to TRBJ2-1; D is unclear. The CDR3 has 16 residues. Deletions cut 6 bases from V and 0 bases from J, with 16 bases between. From germline, CDR1 is SGHDT and CDR2 YYEEEE. CDR3 DNA sequence: TGTGCCAGCACAAGACCGCAACGCAGCTCCTACAATGAGCAGTTCTTC. Residues: CASTRPQRSSYNEQFF.

The rearrangement uses TRBV4-1 and TRBJ1-2; 8 positions match TRBD1. The CDR3 sequence is 15 residues long. Germline V gene data show CDR1 as MGHRA and CDR2 as YSYEKL. After removal of 8 bases from V and 3 bases from J, the junction contained 11 bases not matched to a gene. The CDR3 here is CASRPADRADYGYTF. CDR3 nucleotides: TGCGCCAGCCGGCCGGCGGACAGGGCGGACTATGGCTACACCTTC.

Comments on this clone: The junction does not match germline at one end; this may be a read error. The chain uses TRBV7-2 and TRBJ2-7, with 9 bases matching TRBD2. Germline-derived CDR1 and CDR2 are SGHTA and FQGNSA. CDR3 length equals 15 residues. The CDR3: CASSSAPLAGWGKDF. The CDR3 DNA follows: TGTGCCAGCAGCTCCGCCCCCCTAGCGGGGTGGGGCAAAGACTTC.

The CDR3 is CASSWGASGDQETQYF. The CDR3 nucleotides read TGTGCCAGCAGCTGGGGCGCTAGCGGGGACCAAGAGACCCAGTACTTC. The chain combines TRBV5-4 with TRBJ2-5; 9 positions agree with TRBD2. Germline CDR1 reads SGHNT; CDR2 reads YYREEE (reference sequence). This CDR3 has 16 residues. With 3 bases clipped from V and 0 bases from J, the junction kept 6 bases outside the gene matches.

V usage is TRBV7-2 and J usage is TRBJ2-3, with D perhaps matching TRBD2 (5 bases). There are 15 residues in the CDR3. V was clipped by 7 bases and J by 2 bases, with 16 bases between them. CDR1 is SGHTA and CDR2 is FQGNSA in the germline V gene. The CDR3 here is CASIPLAGPTDTQYF. For the CDR3, the DNA is TGTGCCAGCATCCCTCTCGCGGGCCCCACAGATACGCAGTATTTT. The entire variable domain, with the rest obtained from reference TRBV7-2 and TRBJ2-3, is as follows: GAGVSQSPSNKVTEKGKDVELRCDPISGHTALYWYRQSLGQGLEFLIYFQGNSAPDKSGLPSDRFSAERTGGSVSTLTIQRTQQEDSAVYLCASIPLAGPTDTQYFGPGTRLTVL.

This clone came up once. This sequence joins TRBV7-2 and TRBJ2-3; D may be TRBD1 or TRBD2 (5 bases each). Between the trimmed V and J ends, which lost 1 base and 5 bases, there was a span of 13 bases. Germline CDR1 is SGHTA and CDR2 is FQGNSA. CDR3 length: 15 residues. CDR3 residues: CASSLGGLGRDTQYF. For the CDR3, the DNA is TGTGCCAGCAGCTTAGGGGGGTTGGGGAGAGATACGCAGTATTTT.

The gene calls are TRBV29-1 and TRBJ1-2; D uncertain. The CDR3 consists of 12 residues. Deletions cut 2 bases from V and 4 bases from J, with 8 bases between. The germline gives CDR1 SQVTM, CDR2 ANQGSEA. CDR3 in amino acids: CSVERAVYGYTF. In DNA form, the CDR3 reads TGCAGCGTTGAAAGGGCCGTCTATGGCTACACCTTC.

The chain recombines TRBV5-5 with TRBJ1-4, with D unclear. CDR1 is SGHKS and CDR2 is YYEKEE in the germline V gene (reference sequence). This CDR3 region has 16 residues. V was trimmed by 7 bases and J by 0 bases, leaving 16 bases between them. The CDR3 DNA reads as TGTGCCAGCGGGAGGGCCACAATTGCAACTAATGAAAAACTGTTTTTT. Its translation is CASGRATIATNEKLFF.

The chain couples TRBV11-3 to TRBJ2-1; 12 bases fit TRBD2. With 3 bases clipped from V and 6 bases from J, the junction kept 12 bases outside the gene matches. There are 18 residues in the CDR3. Germline V CDR1 and CDR2: SGHNT, YENEEA. As DNA, the CDR3 is TGTGCCAGCAGCTTCTCCTCCCTAGCGGGAGGGCCGGTCAATGAGCAGTTCTTC. Its translation: CASSFSSLAGGPVNEQFF.

This chain joins TRBV30 and TRBJ2-3; D is unresolved. The CDR3 extends over 11 amino acids. V dropped 3 bases and J dropped 4 bases, with 5 bases sitting between them. The germline V gene encodes CDR1 GTSNPN and CDR2 SVGIG (reference sequence). The CDR3 sequence: CAWSAADTQYF. The CDR3 DNA sequence: TGTGCCTGGAGCGCAGCAGATACGCAGTATTTT.

This chain connects TRBV28 to TRBJ1-5, with a possible D match to TRBD1 (5 bases). Germline-derived CDR1 and CDR2 are MDHEN and SYDVKM. The V gene lost 1 base and the J gene lost 1 base, with 11 bases spanning the gap. The CDR3 is 16 amino acids. CDR3 DNA: TGTGCCAGCAGTTTATTGGCAGGGACGAGCAATCAGCCCCAGCATTTT. Encoded protein: CASSLLAGTSNQPQHF.

The chain carries TRBV7-3 and TRBJ1-1; 7 nucleotides agree with TRBD1. The CDR3 contains 14 residues. With V trimmed by 8 bases and J by 2 bases, 8 bases remained unmatched. In germline, CDR1 is SGHTA, CDR2 FQGTGA. CDR3 region: CASQDGTVNTEAFF. The DNA for the CDR3 is TGTGCCAGCCAAGACGGGACAGTAAACACTGAAGCTTTCTTT.